This T cell receptor (beta chain) is from a study of radiotherapy plus CTLA-4 blockade in lung cancer. The CDR3 contains 15 residues. Germline V gives CDR1 SGHNT, CDR2 YYREEE (reference sequence). Trimming cost V 0 bases and J 7 bases, with 16 bases left between them. The data were produced by immunoSEQ multiplex PCR, yet TCRdb's version contains in-frame clones alone and is incomplete. The sample gives fewer than 50,000 clones, 86% of which show up once; 20% to 25% is in the top ten. Sample: peripheral blood, taken from a patient treated with radiotherapy plus ipilimumab. The sequence came from a human donor with non-small cell lung cancer whose response to radiotherapy plus ipilimumab could not be evaluated. V and J are TRBV5-4 and TRBJ1-2, with D possibly TRBD1 on 5 matching bases. For the CDR3, the DNA is TGTGCCAGCAGCTTGGGTGACAGACTCATGGGTGGCTACACCTTC. Translated, it gives CASSLGDRLMGGYTF.